The clone carrying this T cell receptor beta chain has a handful of counts. Its antigen is still unknown. Treatment indicated: oral pan-JAK inhibitor, 5-10 mg twice daily. This sample is part of a study of CD8+ T cells in alopecia areata. At the level of the study: Treatment of the treated patients consisted of oral tofacitinib, 5 to 10 mg twice daily. Study observations and caveats: Scalp repertoires also include resident alphabeta T cells from normal skin. Both scalp clonality and the expanded CD8+ clones among the top 100 showed a significant decrease with tofacitinib.

The CDR3 sequence is 14 residues long. Per germline, CDR1 MNHEY and CDR2 SVGAGI. Unmatched junction bases numbered 8, after V lost 10 bases and J lost 8 bases. It was cDNA, reverse transcribed from extracted RNA, that served as the sequencing template. Some clones are missing from TCRdb's copy, which holds only in-frame ones; the method was immunoSEQ multiplex PCR. The data contain approximately 120,000 clones, approximately 60% of them singletons. This TCR came from a human donor with alopecia areata. This rearrangement joins TRBV6-5 to TRBJ2-1; 13 positions agree with TRBD2. The specimen was CD4+ T cells sorted from blood, collected at week 4, from a patient treated with tofacitinib. The CDR3 DNA follows: TGTGCCATCACCAGGACTAGCGGGGGCGATGAGCAGTTCTTC. It translates to CAITRTSGGDEQFF.